The present TCR beta chain was sequenced within a study of PD-1 blockade in classical Hodgkin lymphoma. Documented time point: cycle 4 day 1 (C4D1), after 6 weeks of nivolumab. Relapse after autologous stem cell transplantation occurred in every patient, and brentuximab vedotin exposure varied. Assay: immunoSEQ multiplex PCR; the TCRdb copy retains only in-frame clones and omits some. The profile shows roughly 100,000 clones, about 93% of them singletons. There are 13 residues in the CDR3. From germline, CDR1 is MNHEY and CDR2 SMNVEV (reference sequence). J lost 4 bases, V lost 8 bases, and 6 bases had no gene match.

The clonotype originates from a human donor with classical Hodgkin lymphoma. The sequencing here drew on peripheral blood mononuclear cells (PBMCs), taken before the fourth cycle of nivolumab. The chain uses TRBV27 and TRBJ2-3, with 7 bases identical to TRBD1. The CDR3 loop is CASRGGPADTQYF. CDR3 nucleotide sequence: TGTGCCAGCCGAGGGGGCCCCGCAGATACGCAGTATTTT.